This is a list of T cell receptor beta chains from one sample in a study of CXCR3-negative and CXCR3-positive naive CD8 T cells. Each CDR3 protein gets one entry in TCRdb, which reprocessed the 5' RACE reads and gives no DNA. Recorded here are some 130,000 distinct CDR3 sequences; the top ten clones represent around 0.54%. The sample consisted of naive CXCR3+ CD8+ T cells from blood. Every receptor here comes from a human donor in good health. Some clones in this sample may be carry-over from other donors' samples. CDR3s include the opening cysteine and the closing phenylalanine or tryptophan.

V gene	J gene	CDR3 protein
TRBV19	TRBJ2-7	CASSPHGAYEQYF
TRBV5-5	TRBJ2-2	CASSPHGAGHEAGELFF
TRBV7-8	TRBJ2-1	CASSLALGTPYNEQFF
TRBV25-1	TRBJ2-2	CASSEYRDTGELFF
TRBV2	TRBJ1-6	CASSERMGENSPLHF
TRBV5-1	TRBJ2-3	CASSLAGGNTQYF
TRBV4-2	TRBJ2-1	CASSQGAATEQFF
TRBV29-1	TRBJ2-2	CSVVAVTGELFF
TRBV7-9	TRBJ2-7	CASSLVQGLATYEQYF
TRBV29-1	TRBJ1-1	CSVEANTEAFF
TRBV7-8	TRBJ2-2	CASSLDANTGELFF
TRBV20-1	TRBJ2-1	CSARAKLAGGPVNEQFF
TRBV7-6	TRBJ2-2	CASSLGGAGDTGELFF
TRBV28	TRBJ1-1	CASLSGRHTEAFF
TRBV13	TRBJ1-6	CASSVKNSPLHF
TRBV7-6	TRBJ2-4	CASSSGDENIQYF
TRBV5-1	TRBJ1-1	CASSLQGPNTEAFF
TRBV12-3/TRBV12-4	TRBJ2-1	CASSLRDLQFF
TRBV11-2	TRBJ1-2	CASSPARTGGGYGYTF
TRBV29-1	TRBJ2-7	CSVEDPGGTFYEQYF
TRBV6-1	TRBJ1-5	CASSEWGGRGGQPQHF
TRBV5-4	TRBJ1-1	CASSSVMEGNTEAFF
TRBV7-8	TRBJ2-5	CASSLIVGQKETQYF
TRBV19	TRBJ2-1	CASSIAGNPNEQFF
TRBV20-1	TRBJ2-3	CSATQGQGVSTDTQYF
TRBV11-2	TRBJ2-3	CDSSLAGGPDTQYF
TRBV5-1	TRBJ1-1	CASSPSTGEETEAFF
TRBV11-2	TRBJ2-1	CASSLRAQGISYNEQFF
TRBV6-1	TRBJ1-5	CASSGTGNSNQPQHF
TRBV29-1	TRBJ2-7	CSVEEDGQGAAEQYF
TRBV5-1	TRBJ1-1	CASSLGQAKTEAFF
TRBV28	TRBJ1-5	CASSPARGGNQPQHF
TRBV20-1	TRBJ2-7	CSAPLKDSYEQYF
TRBV14	TRBJ2-7	CASGKQGTYEQYF
TRBV12-3/TRBV12-4	TRBJ2-2	CASSFNGEAGPGNTGELFF
TRBV29-1	TRBJ1-2	CSVEGTPLANYGYTF
TRBV7-3	TRBJ2-3	CASSLLGYTDTQYF
TRBV28	TRBJ2-7	CASSPLAGGSYEQYF
TRBV5-1	TRBJ1-4	CASSLEGDFYEKLFF
TRBV30	TRBJ1-1	CAWSGRGGNTEAFF
TRBV2	TRBJ1-1	CASSGPLGAFF
TRBV28	TRBJ1-2	CASSFTMRQGMGYTF
TRBV7-3	TRBJ2-1	CASSVGDGEQFF